This is a list of T cell receptor beta chains from one sample in a study of identical twins. In TCRdb, the 5' RACE reads were re-called with MiXCR into one record per CDR3 protein. The data contain some 500,000 distinct CDR3 sequences, 13% to 15% of them seen just once; the ten biggest clones take up 0.95% to 1%. This sample was shared with a second study, whose subject was yellow fever vaccine responses in identical twins.

The sequencing sample was made of CD4+ T cells sorted from blood. All receptors come from a woman between 18 and 30 years old in good health. The CDR3 runs from the conserved cysteine through the conserved F or W. The order of the fields is J gene, D gene, clone size, V gene, CDR3 DNA, CDR3 protein. The D gene is left open where the match is weak. Expanded clones are given a class, and other clones once, few, many or no size at all.

>TRBJ2-5|TRBD1|few|TRBV20-1
TGCAGTACCCCGGGACAGGGAGAGACCCAGTACTTC
CSTPGQGETQYF
>TRBJ2-7|.|few|TRBV6-1
TGTGCCAGCAGAGAGGGGGGTAGCGGTTCCTACGAGCAGTACTTC
CASREGGSGSYEQYF
>TRBJ2-5|.|.|TRBV2
TGTGCCAGCAAGGGGGGTTTTACGTACCAAGAGACCCAGTACTTC
CASKGGFTYQETQYF
>TRBJ2-2|.|few|TRBV19
TGTGCCAGTAGCCTACAGAGTACAGTCGGGGAGCTGTTTTTT
CASSLQSTVGELFF
>TRBJ2-1|TRBD1|.|TRBV7-2
TGTGCCAGCAGCTTGGGACAGCCTAGGGATGAGCAGTTCTTC
CASSLGQPRDEQFF
>TRBJ1-2|TRBD1|.|TRBV7-2
TGTGCCAGCAGCTTAGTTGGCGGGGACAGGGGATATGGCTACACCTTC
CASSLVGGDRGYGYTF
>TRBJ1-2|.|.|TRBV10-2
TGCGCCAGCAGTGATCAATTTCGGGGCTCTGGCTACACCTTC
CASSDQFRGSGYTF
>TRBJ2-2|TRBD2|many|TRBV10-3
TGTGCCATCACCTCCAAAGCGGGAGGGAACACCGGGGAGCTGTTTTTT
CAITSKAGGNTGELFF
>TRBJ2-5|TRBD2|.|TRBV3-1
TGTGCCAGCAGTTTCAGCGGGGGGGAAGAGACCCAGTACTTC
CASSFSGGEETQYF
>TRBJ2-3|.|.|TRBV20-1
TGCAGTGCTAGATATGGGTCTCACACAGATACGCAGTATTTT
CSARYGSHTDTQYF
>TRBJ2-3|.|few|TRBV10-3
TGTGCCATCAGTGAGGGCCAGCCTAAGGGAGATACGCAGTATTTT
CAISEGQPKGDTQYF
>TRBJ2-1|TRBD2|few|TRBV5-1
TGCGCCAGTGGACTAGCGGGAGGGTTGGGGGCCGATGAGCAGTTCTTC
CASGLAGGLGADEQFF
>TRBJ1-2|.|.|TRBV6-5
TGTGCCAGCAGTTACAGCCCGGGAGGAGCTAACTATGGCTACACCTTC
CASSYSPGGANYGYTF
>TRBJ1-2|TRBD1|few|TRBV29-1
TGCAGCGTCCGGGACAGGGGATCTGGCTACACCTTC
CSVRDRGSGYTF
>TRBJ2-1|TRBD2|.|TRBV12-3/TRBV12-4
TGTGCCCGCTGTTTAGTAGGACTAGCGGGGGCCCCCTCCTACAATGAGCAGTTCTTC
CARCLVGLAGAPSYNEQFF
>TRBJ2-1|TRBD2|.|TRBV28
TGTGCCAGTACCTTAGCGGGAGTTGGCTGGTCCAATGAGCAGTTCTTC
CASTLAGVGWSNEQFF
>TRBJ2-1|.|.|TRBV2
TGTGCCAGCAGTCGGCTGCAGGGTTACAATGAGCAGTTCTTC
CASSRLQGYNEQFF
>TRBJ1-5|.|few|TRBV28
TGTGCCAGCAGCCAGATCCTTAGCAATCAGCCCCAGCATTTT
CASSQILSNQPQHF
>TRBJ2-7|.|.|TRBV20-1
TGCAGTGCTAGCCGGCGGACTTCCTACGAGCAGTACTTC
CSASRRTSYEQYF
>TRBJ1-1|TRBD1|once|TRBV7-2
TGTGCCAGCAGCTTAGCAGTTACGGGCAGGGGGACTGAAGCTTTCTTT
CASSLAVTGRGTEAFF
>TRBJ2-3|TRBD1|few|TRBV20-1
TGCAGTGCAAGACTGGACAGGGCAGATACGCAGTATTTT
CSARLDRADTQYF
>TRBJ2-2|TRBD2|many|TRBV12-3/TRBV12-4
TGTGCCAGCAGCCGAACTAGCGGGATGAACACCGGGGAGCTGTTTTTT
CASSRTSGMNTGELFF
>TRBJ1-2|TRBD1|few|TRBV12-3/TRBV12-4
TGTGCCAGCAGTCAAACAGGGGGAGGTTTGGGCTACACCTTC
CASSQTGGGLGYTF
>TRBJ2-7|TRBD1|.|TRBV10-3
TGTGCCATCAGTGAGCGGACAGGGGACTACGAGCAGTACTTC
CAISERTGDYEQYF
>TRBJ1-5|.|.|TRBV20-1
TGCAGTGCTAGAGATCGACCACGTAGCAATCAGCCCCAGCATTTT
CSARDRPRSNQPQHF
>TRBJ2-3|.|.|TRBV5-6
TGTGCCAGCAGCTTGGGTTCCCACACAGATACGCAGTATTTT
CASSLGSHTDTQYF
>TRBJ2-1|TRBD2|.|TRBV3-1
TGTGCCAGCAGCGAGACGGGGGGGCTCTACAATGAGCAGTTCTTC
CASSETGGLYNEQFF
>TRBJ2-1|.|.|TRBV7-2
TGTGCCAGCAGCTTAGACGTTGGCTACAATGAGCAGTTCTTC
CASSLDVGYNEQFF
>TRBJ2-1|.|many|TRBV29-1
TGCAGCGTACTAGACAACAGGGAAGTACAGTTCTTC
CSVLDNREVQFF
>TRBJ1-6|.|few|TRBV9
TGTGCCAGCAGCGGGGGCGGACGGAATAATTCACCCCTCCACTTT
CASSGGGRNNSPLHF
>TRBJ1-4|.|.|TRBV27
TGTGCCAGCAGTTTAGCGGGGCTAGGGGAAAAACTGTTTTTT
CASSLAGLGEKLFF
>TRBJ2-1|TRBD2|.|TRBV7-9
TGTGCCAGCTTCCGACTAGCGGGGGACAATGAGCAGTTCTTC
CASFRLAGDNEQFF
>TRBJ2-7|TRBD1|.|TRBV20-1
TGCAGTGCTAGTACCGGGACAGGGCGCCTCGAGCAGTACTTC
CSASTGTGRLEQYF
>TRBJ2-1|.|many|TRBV20-1
TGCAGTGCTAGTGACACCGGGACTTGGAACAATGAGCAGTTCTTC
CSASDTGTWNNEQFF
>TRBJ2-2|.|few|TRBV29-1
TGCAGCGTTGTGACGGGCGGAACCGGGGAGCTGTTTTTT
CSVVTGGTGELFF
>TRBJ2-4|.|few|TRBV4-2
TGTGCCAGCAGCCAAGAAATAAGGAAGGTGGGAAACATTCAGTACTTC
CASSQEIRKVGNIQYF
>TRBJ1-1|.|.|TRBV10-3
TGTGCCATCAGTGTCCAGAATGAAGCTTTCTTT
CAISVQNEAFF
>TRBJ2-7|.|.|TRBV7-2
TGTGCCAGCAGCCCGCCCCCTCCGTTCTACGAGCAGTACTTC
CASSPPPPFYEQYF
>TRBJ2-3|TRBD1|few|TRBV10-3
TGTGCCATCAGCCCGGGACAGGGGTACACAGATACGCAGTATTTT
CAISPGQGYTDTQYF
>TRBJ1-5|.|.|TRBV2
TGTGCCAGCAGTGTACAGAGCTTCAGCAATCAGCCCCAGCATTTT
CASSVQSFSNQPQHF
>TRBJ1-1|.|few|TRBV12-3/TRBV12-4
TGTGCCAGCAGTTTCCAGGGTCATAAGGGTGAAGCTTTCTTT
CASSFQGHKGEAFF
>TRBJ2-7|.|.|TRBV28
TGTGCCAGCAGTTTAGGAGTTGGGCAGTACTTC
CASSLGVGQYF
>TRBJ2-3|TRBD1|.|TRBV7-9
TGTGCCAGCAGCTTAACGACAGGGCCTACAGATACGCAGTATTTT
CASSLTTGPTDTQYF
>TRBJ1-2|TRBD1|.|TRBV5-1
TGCGCCAGCAGCTTGGAAACAGGGGGGAGCTATGGCTACACCTTC
CASSLETGGSYGYTF
>TRBJ2-2|.|many|TRBV5-1
TGCGCCAGCAGCTGGGACGGGACACCAGTCGGGGAGCTGTTTTTT
CASSWDGTPVGELFF
>TRBJ1-6|.|.|TRBV20-1
TGCAGTGCTAGAGCAGGGAGTCTTGATAATTCACCCCTCCACTTT
CSARAGSLDNSPLHF
>TRBJ2-2|.|.|TRBV7-7
TGTGCTAGCAGTCCCGGTCTGGGGAACACCGGGGAGCTGTTTTTT
CASSPGLGNTGELFF